The present TCR beta chain was sequenced within a study of read filtering for tumor transcriptome and immune sequencing. Study-level information: The cohort had more than 16 men and 14 to 15 women aged about 47 to 90, mean about 66 years. Whole-transcriptome libraries were prepared after DNase treatment.

V was shortened by 2 bases and J by 8 bases, with 14 bases between the two germline ends. The CDR3 totals 14 residues. Study-wide results and caveats: Even smaller IR-seq throughput identified most shared clonotypes. The CD138-negative fraction was mixed bone marrow immune cells, not pure T cells.

This library used roughly 400 ng RNA and molecular barcoded adaptors spanning alpha/delta and beta/gamma chains. Using its own MiXCR run on the reads, TCRdb lists one record per CDR3 protein. Of 43,000 or so distinct CDR3 sequences in the sample, around 12% were seen once. In this sample, this clonotype turned up many times. What it binds is not known. The chain combines TRBV12-3 or TRBV12-4 with TRBJ2-3, with D tentatively TRBD2 (6 bases). The sample consisted of a population of CD138-negative cells sorted from bone marrow. The receptor's source is a donor at least 40 years old with multiple myeloma. The CDR3 loop is CASSLWTGEGTQYF. The CDR3, as DNA: TGTGCCAGCAGTTTATGGACGGGAGAGGGTACGCAGTATTTT.